The present T cell receptor beta chain was sequenced within a study of graft-versus-host responses after intestinal transplantation. Assay used: immunoSEQ multiplex PCR; TCRdb lists only in-frame clones, some missing. The data contain about 19,000 clones, more than 75% of them singletons. Germline CDR1 reads SQVTM; CDR2 reads ANQGSEA. This CDR3 spans 13 amino acids. V was shortened by 4 bases and J by 3 bases, with 13 bases between the two germline ends. The sequencing used PBMCs, collected more than 220 days after intestinal transplant. The V call is TRBV29-1, the J call TRBJ2-7; D is perhaps TRBD2 (6 bases). This sequence was found in a human patient who received an intestinal transplant, so some T cells may come from the graft donor. The CDR3 reads CSVVSGDLYEQYF. CDR3 in DNA: TGCAGCGTTGTCTCGGGGGACCTCTACGAGCAGTACTTC.